This is a list of T cell receptor beta chains from one sample in a study of glioma-infiltrating T cells. Via MiXCR, TCRdb re-called the multiplex PCR reads, giving one row per CDR3 protein. Altogether approximately 90,000 distinct CDR3 sequences are present, about 23% being singletons, with the ten largest covering approximately 7%. Sequencing was performed on glioma tissue, nonneoplastic brain tissue, or PBMCs (not recorded which). These receptors came from a human donor with low-grade glioma or glioblastoma, undergoing nonglioma brain surgery, or in good health (not recorded which). Each CDR3 is given with its conserved first and last residue. D genes are given only for firm matches. Only some rows state a clone size, as once, few, many or a class for expanded clones.

clone_size: many; v_call: TRBV2; j_call: TRBJ2-5; d_call: NA; cdr3_nt: TGTGCCAGCAGTGACACGACGACACAAGAGACCCAGTACTTC; cdr3_aa: CASSDTTTQETQYF
clone_size: few; v_call: TRBV3-1; j_call: TRBJ1-2; d_call: TRBD1; cdr3_nt: TGTGCCAGCAGCCAGGGGGATAGGACAGGGGAAGCGTATGGCTACACCTTC; cdr3_aa: CASSQGDRTGEAYGYTF
clone_size: many; v_call: TRBV5-1; j_call: TRBJ1-1; d_call: NA; cdr3_nt: TGCGCCAGCAGCACCTCCGGGAAGAACACTGAAGCTTTCTTT; cdr3_aa: CASSTSGKNTEAFF
clone_size: NA; v_call: TRBV18; j_call: TRBJ1-6; d_call: NA; cdr3_nt: TGTGCCAGCTCACCCCAGACTGGGACGGTGTATAATTCACCCCTCCACTTT; cdr3_aa: CASSPQTGTVYNSPLHF
clone_size: NA; v_call: TRBV3-1; j_call: TRBJ2-7; d_call: TRBD2; cdr3_nt: TGTGCCAGCAGCCAAGAGACTAGCGGGAGAAACGAGCAGTACTTC; cdr3_aa: CASSQETSGRNEQYF
clone_size: NA; v_call: TRBV28; j_call: TRBJ2-3; d_call: TRBD2; cdr3_nt: TGTGCCAGCAGTTTACGGGGGGACGGTCTAAGGGATACGCAGTATTTT; cdr3_aa: CASSLRGDGLRDTQYF
clone_size: NA; v_call: TRBV19; j_call: TRBJ2-7; d_call: NA; cdr3_nt: TGTGCCAGTAGTCGGGCGGAAACCTACGAGCAGTACTTC; cdr3_aa: CASSRAETYEQYF
clone_size: few; v_call: TRBV10-3; j_call: TRBJ2-3; d_call: TRBD1; cdr3_nt: TGTGCCATCAGTGAGCCGGGACAGGGGAGCACAGATACGCAGTATTTT; cdr3_aa: CAISEPGQGSTDTQYF
clone_size: many; v_call: TRBV7-2; j_call: TRBJ1-5; d_call: NA; cdr3_nt: TGTGCCAGCAGCCCGCAGAAGAATCAGCCCCAGCATTTT; cdr3_aa: CASSPQKNQPQHF
clone_size: few; v_call: TRBV3-1; j_call: TRBJ2-1; d_call: NA; cdr3_nt: TGTGCCAGCAGCCGAGTTCGGGGGGCCGACAATGAGCAGTTCTTC; cdr3_aa: CASSRVRGADNEQFF
clone_size: many; v_call: TRBV2; j_call: TRBJ1-3; d_call: NA; cdr3_nt: TGTGCCAGCAGTGTGGGGTTTGGAAACACCATATATTTT; cdr3_aa: CASSVGFGNTIYF
clone_size: many; v_call: TRBV7-6; j_call: TRBJ1-3; d_call: TRBD1; cdr3_nt: TGTGCCAGCAGCGGCGGGACAGGGGACGGAAACACCATATATTTT; cdr3_aa: CASSGGTGDGNTIYF
clone_size: few; v_call: TRBV7-9; j_call: TRBJ1-3; d_call: NA; cdr3_nt: TGTGCCAGCAGCTTAGCCGCGGCCTCTGGAAACACCATATATTTT; cdr3_aa: CASSLAAASGNTIYF
clone_size: many; v_call: TRBV2; j_call: TRBJ1-6; d_call: NA; cdr3_nt: TGTGCCAGCAGTTCTCGGGACAATCTTATCCACTTT; cdr3_aa: CASSSRDNLIHF
clone_size: many; v_call: TRBV19; j_call: TRBJ1-5; d_call: NA; cdr3_nt: TGTGCCAGTCATCAGGGTATGAATCAGCCCCAGCATTTT; cdr3_aa: CASHQGMNQPQHF
clone_size: few; v_call: TRBV12-3/TRBV12-4; j_call: TRBJ2-1; d_call: NA; cdr3_nt: TGTGCCAGCAGTTTAGCGCCAACCTGGAATGAGCAGTTCTTC; cdr3_aa: CASSLAPTWNEQFF
clone_size: many; v_call: TRBV19; j_call: TRBJ2-1; d_call: NA; cdr3_nt: TGTGCCAGTAGTATAGGGGACTTCTCCTACAATGAGCAGTTCTTC; cdr3_aa: CASSIGDFSYNEQFF
clone_size: few; v_call: TRBV4-2; j_call: TRBJ2-1; d_call: NA; cdr3_nt: TGTGCCAGCAGCCAAGTGTTCAGCTCCTACAATGAGCAGTTCTTC; cdr3_aa: CASSQVFSSYNEQFF
clone_size: many; v_call: TRBV7-9; j_call: TRBJ2-5; d_call: NA; cdr3_nt: TGTGCCAGCAGCTTTTTGACAGAACAGTACTTC; cdr3_aa: CASSFLTEQYF
clone_size: NA; v_call: TRBV19; j_call: TRBJ1-5; d_call: NA; cdr3_nt: TGTGCCAGTTCCTTACAGGGAGGAGGCAATCAGCCCCAGCATTTT; cdr3_aa: CASSLQGGGNQPQHF